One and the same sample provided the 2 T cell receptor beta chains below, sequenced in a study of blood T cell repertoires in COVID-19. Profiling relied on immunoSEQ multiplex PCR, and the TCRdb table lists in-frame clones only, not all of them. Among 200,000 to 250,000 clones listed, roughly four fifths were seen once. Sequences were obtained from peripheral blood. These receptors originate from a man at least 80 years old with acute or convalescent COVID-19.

The CDR3 protein is CASSPPNREGTDTQYF. CDR3 in DNA: TGTGCCAGCTCACCACCCAACAGGGAAGGGACAGATACGCAGTATTTT. The chain couples TRBV18 to TRBJ2-3, with D possibly TRBD1 on 6 matching bases. Deletions cut 0 bases from V and 3 bases from J, with 13 bases between. Germline V lookup: CDR1 KGHSH, CDR2 LQKENI. CDR3 length: 16 residues.

CDR3 DNA sequence: TGTGCCACCAGTGACGGACGGGGAAGCAATCAGCCCCAGCATTTT. Its translation: CATSDGRGSNQPQHF. The rearrangement joins TRBV24-1 to TRBJ1-5; D is ambiguous. The CDR3 runs 15 residues. Trimming took off 4 bases at V and 1 base at J, with 10 bases between the two ends. Germline V CDR1 and CDR2: KGHDR, SFDVKD.